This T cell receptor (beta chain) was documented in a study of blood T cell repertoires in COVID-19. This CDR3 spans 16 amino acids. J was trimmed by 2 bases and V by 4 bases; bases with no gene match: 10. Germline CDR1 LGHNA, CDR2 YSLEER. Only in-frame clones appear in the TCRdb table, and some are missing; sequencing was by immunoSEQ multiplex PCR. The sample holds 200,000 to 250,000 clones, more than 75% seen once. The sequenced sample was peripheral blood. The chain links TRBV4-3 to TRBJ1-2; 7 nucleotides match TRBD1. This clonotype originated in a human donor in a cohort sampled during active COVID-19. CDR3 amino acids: CASSLLSTGTNYGYTF. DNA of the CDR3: TGCGCCAGCAGCCTGCTTTCGACAGGGACCAACTATGGCTACACCTTC.